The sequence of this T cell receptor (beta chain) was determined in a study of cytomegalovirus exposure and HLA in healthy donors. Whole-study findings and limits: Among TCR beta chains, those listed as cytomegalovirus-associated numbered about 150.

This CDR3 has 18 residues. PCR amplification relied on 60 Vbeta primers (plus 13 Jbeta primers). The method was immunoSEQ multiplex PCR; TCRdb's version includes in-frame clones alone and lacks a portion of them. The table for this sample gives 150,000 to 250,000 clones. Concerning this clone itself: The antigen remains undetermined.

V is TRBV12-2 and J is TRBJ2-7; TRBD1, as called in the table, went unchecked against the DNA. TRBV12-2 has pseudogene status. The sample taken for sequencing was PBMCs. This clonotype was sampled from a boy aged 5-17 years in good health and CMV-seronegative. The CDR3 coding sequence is TGTGCAAGTCGCCTATATCAAGGAGCGGACAGGGAGGTCTACGAGCAGTACTTC. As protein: CASRLYQGADREVYEQYF.